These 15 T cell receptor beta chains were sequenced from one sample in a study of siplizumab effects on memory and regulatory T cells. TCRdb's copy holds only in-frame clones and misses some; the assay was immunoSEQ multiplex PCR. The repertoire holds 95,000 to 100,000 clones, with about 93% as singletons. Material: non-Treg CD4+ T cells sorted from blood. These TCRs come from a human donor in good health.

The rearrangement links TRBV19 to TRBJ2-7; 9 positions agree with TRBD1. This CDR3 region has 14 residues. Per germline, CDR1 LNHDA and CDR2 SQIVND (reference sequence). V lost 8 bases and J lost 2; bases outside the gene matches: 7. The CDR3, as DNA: TGTGCCAGTGCCCCCGGGACAGGGACCTACGAGCAGTACTTC. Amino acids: CASAPGTGTYEQYF.

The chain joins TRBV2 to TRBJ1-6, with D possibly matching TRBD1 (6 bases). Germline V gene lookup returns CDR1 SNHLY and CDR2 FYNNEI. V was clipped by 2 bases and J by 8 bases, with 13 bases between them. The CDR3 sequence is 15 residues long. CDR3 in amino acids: CASSEWGGTDSPLHF. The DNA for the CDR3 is TGTGCCAGCAGTGAATGGGGGGGCACTGATTCACCCCTCCACTTT.

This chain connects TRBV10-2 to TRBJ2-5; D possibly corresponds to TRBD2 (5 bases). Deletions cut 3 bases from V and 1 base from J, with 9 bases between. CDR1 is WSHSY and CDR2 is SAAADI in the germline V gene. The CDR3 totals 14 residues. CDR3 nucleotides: TGCGCCAGCAGTGATGGGGAGCCCCAAGAGACCCAGTACTTC. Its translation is CASSDGEPQETQYF.

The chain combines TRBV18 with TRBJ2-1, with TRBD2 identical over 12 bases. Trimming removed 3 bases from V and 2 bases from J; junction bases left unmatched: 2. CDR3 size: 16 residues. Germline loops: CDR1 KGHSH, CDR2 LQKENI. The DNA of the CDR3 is TGTGCCAGCTCACCGTCTAGCGGGGGGGCCTACAATGAGCAGTTCTTC. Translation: CASSPSSGGAYNEQFF. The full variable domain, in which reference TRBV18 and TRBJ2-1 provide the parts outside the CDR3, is NAGVMQNPRHLVRRRGQEARLRCSPMKGHSHVYWYRQLPEEGLKFMVYLQKENIIDESGMPKERFSAEFPKEGPSILRIQQVVRGDSAAYFCASSPSSGGAYNEQFFGPGTRLTVL.

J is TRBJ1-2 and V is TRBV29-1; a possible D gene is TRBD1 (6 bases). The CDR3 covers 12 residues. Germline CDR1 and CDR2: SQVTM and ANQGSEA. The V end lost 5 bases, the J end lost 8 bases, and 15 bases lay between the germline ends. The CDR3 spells CSVLTGEAGYTF. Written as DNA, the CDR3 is TGCAGCGTTTTGACAGGTGAAGCCGGCTACACCTTC.

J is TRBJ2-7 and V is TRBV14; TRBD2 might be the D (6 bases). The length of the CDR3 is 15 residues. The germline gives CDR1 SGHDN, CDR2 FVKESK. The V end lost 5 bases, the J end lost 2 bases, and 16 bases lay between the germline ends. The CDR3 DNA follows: TGTGCCAGCAGCACTAGGACTACTTTAACCTACGAGCAGTACTTC. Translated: CASSTRTTLTYEQYF.

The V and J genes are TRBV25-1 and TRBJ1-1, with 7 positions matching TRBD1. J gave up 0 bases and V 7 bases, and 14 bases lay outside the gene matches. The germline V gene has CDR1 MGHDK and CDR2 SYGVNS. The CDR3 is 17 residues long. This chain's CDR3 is CASTREGTGTVNTEAFF. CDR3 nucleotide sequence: TGTGCCAGCACCCGAGAGGGGACCGGGACAGTGAACACTGAAGCTTTCTTT.

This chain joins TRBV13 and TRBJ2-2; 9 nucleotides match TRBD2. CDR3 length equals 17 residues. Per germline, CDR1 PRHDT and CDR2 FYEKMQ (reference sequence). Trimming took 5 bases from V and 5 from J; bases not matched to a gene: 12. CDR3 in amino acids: CASSPGPAGGLTGELFF. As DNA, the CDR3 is TGTGCCAGCAGCCCCGGCCCAGCGGGAGGACTTACCGGGGAGCTGTTTTTT. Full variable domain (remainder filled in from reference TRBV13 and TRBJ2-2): AAGVIQSPRHLIKEKRETATLKCYPIPRHDTVYWYQQGPGQDPQFLISFYEKMQSDKGSIPDRFSAQQFSDYHSELNMSSLELGDSALYFCASSPGPAGGLTGELFFGEGSRLTVL.

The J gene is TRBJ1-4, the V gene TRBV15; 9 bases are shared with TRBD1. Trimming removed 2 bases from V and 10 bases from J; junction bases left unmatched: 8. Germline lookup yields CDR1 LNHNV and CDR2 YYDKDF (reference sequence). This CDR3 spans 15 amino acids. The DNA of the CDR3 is TGTGCCACCAGCAGAAGGTGGGACAGGGAACGAAAACTGTTTTTT. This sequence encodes CATSRRWDRERKLFF.

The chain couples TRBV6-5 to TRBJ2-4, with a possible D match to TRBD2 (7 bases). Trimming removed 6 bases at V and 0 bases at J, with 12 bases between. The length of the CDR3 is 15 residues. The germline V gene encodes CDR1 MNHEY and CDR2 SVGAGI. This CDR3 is CASSKGGEAKNIQYF. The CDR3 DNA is TGTGCCAGCAGCAAAGGGGGGGAAGCCAAAAACATTCAGTACTTC.

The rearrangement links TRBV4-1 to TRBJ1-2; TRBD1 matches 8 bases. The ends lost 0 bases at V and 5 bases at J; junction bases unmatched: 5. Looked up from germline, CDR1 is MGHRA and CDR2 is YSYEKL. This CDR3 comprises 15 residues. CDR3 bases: TGCGCCAGCAGCCAAGAGTACGGGACAGGATATGGCTACACCTTC. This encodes CASSQEYGTGYGYTF.

The CDR3 sequence is CAISEGLAGVSFF. The CDR3 DNA reads TGTGCCATCAGTGAAGGCCTAGCGGGAGTCTCGTTCTTC. J is TRBJ2-1 and V is TRBV10-3; the match to TRBD2 covers 10 bases. Germline V lookup: CDR1 ENHRY, CDR2 SYGVKD. The CDR3 length is 13 residues. The V segment lost 3 bases and the J segment 15 bases; nucleotides outside the gene matches: 8.

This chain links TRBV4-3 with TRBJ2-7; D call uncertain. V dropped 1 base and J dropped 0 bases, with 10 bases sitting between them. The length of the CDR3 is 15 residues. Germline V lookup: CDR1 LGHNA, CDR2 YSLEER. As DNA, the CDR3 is TGCGCCAGCAGCCAAGGCCGGTCAAGCTCCTACGAGCAGTACTTC. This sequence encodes CASSQGRSSSYEQYF.

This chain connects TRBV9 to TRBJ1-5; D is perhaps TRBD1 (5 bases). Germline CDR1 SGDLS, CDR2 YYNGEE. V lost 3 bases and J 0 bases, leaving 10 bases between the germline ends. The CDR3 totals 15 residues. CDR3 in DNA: TGTGCCAGCAGCGGGGGGGACGTTAGCAATCAGCCCCAGCATTTT. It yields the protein CASSGGDVSNQPQHF.

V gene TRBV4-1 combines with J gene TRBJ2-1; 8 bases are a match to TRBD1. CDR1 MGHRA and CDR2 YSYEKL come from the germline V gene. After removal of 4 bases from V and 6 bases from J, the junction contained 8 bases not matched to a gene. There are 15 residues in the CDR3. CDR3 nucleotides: TGCGCCAGCAGCCGAGGACAGGGAAGGGGCAATGAGCAGTTCTTC. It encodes CASSRGQGRGNEQFF.